This T cell receptor (beta chain) was obtained from a study of CD8+ T cells in alopecia areata. V was pared by 1 base and J by 3 bases, with 20 bases between. CDR3 length: 17 amino acids. Germline V lookup: CDR1 SGHRS, CDR2 YFSETQ. Treatment here: oral pan-JAK inhibitor, 5-10 mg twice daily. RNA extraction was followed by reverse transcription into cDNA, which acted as the sequencing template. Some clones are missing from TCRdb's copy, which holds only in-frame ones; the method was immunoSEQ multiplex PCR. The sample has about 64,000 clones, more than 45% seen once. The receptor was derived from a human donor with alopecia areata. V gene TRBV5-1 combines with J gene TRBJ2-7; a possible D gene is TRBD2 (5 bases). The sample in question was CD8+ T cells sorted from blood, obtained around week 37, from a patient treated with tofacitinib. The CDR3 region is CASSLTQQSPGIYEQYF. The CDR3 DNA follows: TGCGCCAGCAGCTTGACCCAACAGTCCCCCGGGATCTACGAGCAGTACTTC.